This entry concerns a single T cell receptor beta chain. Its antigen remains unknown. The entry originates in a study of T cell responses to AZD1222 COVID-19 vaccine. V was cut by 3 bases and J by 3 bases, with 12 bases left in between. Germline V gene lookup returns CDR1 LGHNA and CDR2 YSLEER. This CDR3 spans 14 amino acids. The table came from immunoSEQ multiplex PCR; TCRdb's copy has only in-frame clones and leaves some out. Found here are 55,000 to 70,000 clones, roughly 89% of them singletons; the top ten hold 6.1%. General study findings and limits: Spike-spanning, vaccine-associated CD4 TCRs were dominant at 160-218 and 743-854. Reports say nearly half of spike-specific TCRs go after unmutated variant regions.

V and J are TRBV4-3 and TRBJ2-7, with D maybe TRBD2 (5 bases). The material was peripheral blood, obtained 28 days after the second AZD1222 dose. The origin of this receptor is an adult who received the AZD1222 COVID-19 vaccine. In nucleotides, the CDR3 is TGCGCCAGCAGCCAGCCCTCTGGGAGCTACGAGCAGTACTTC. Its translation: CASSQPSGSYEQYF.